This TCR beta chain was identified during a study of blood T cell repertoires in COVID-19. At the level of the study: Sites across the United States, Italy and Spain contributed samples from acute and convalescent COVID-19. PBMCs, B-cell-depleted T cells, or T cells were the source of the cDNA or gDNA that made up the material.

In the original processing: Estimates of nucleated cell counts were drawn from the amplification of reference gene primers. Profiled with immunoSEQ multiplex PCR; TCRdb holds only in-frame clones, not every one. V, J and clone size derive from that table, while D and trimming were established from the DNA sequence. Seen here are 250,000 or so clones, approximately 84% observed once, and the top ten hold about 7%. This CDR3 is built from 17 residues. Germline V gene lookup returns CDR1 SGHTA and CDR2 FQGNSA. Deletions cut 1 base from V and 2 bases from J, with 14 bases between. A COVID-19 case had been met by exposed participants during the 2 weeks before study entry.

Sequencing was done on a sample of PBMCs or T cells enriched from blood (not recorded which). The receptor was derived from a woman between 50 and 59 years old who had been exposed to COVID-19. The chain is built from TRBV7-2 and TRBJ1-4, with D tentatively TRBD1 (6 bases). The CDR3 DNA sequence: TGTGCCAGCAGCTTAGAGGGCAGGGGTAGGACTAATGAAAAACTGTTTTTT. It yields the protein CASSLEGRGRTNEKLFF.